This T cell receptor (beta chain) appears in the sequencing data of a study of blood T cell repertoires in COVID-19. Original processing methods: The authors estimated nucleated cell counts from reference gene primer amplification. Some clones are missing from TCRdb's copy, which holds only in-frame ones; the method was immunoSEQ multiplex PCR. D and trimming were read from the DNA, whereas the V and J calls and clone size are those reported in that table. This sample carries approximately 180,000 clones, 80% to 90% of them seen once, and the ten largest clones take roughly 3.5%. The germline V gene has CDR1 KGHDR and CDR2 SFDVKD. The V end was cut by 1 base, the J end by 1 base, with 3 bases between. The CDR3 sequence is 13 residues long.

The source of this sequence is a man in his 60s with acute or convalescent COVID-19. The J gene is TRBJ1-1, the V gene TRBV24-1; D unresolved. Source material: peripheral blood. The CDR3 DNA follows: TGTGCCACCAGTGATTTTAGGAACACTGAAGCTTTCTTT. Its translation is CATSDFRNTEAFF.